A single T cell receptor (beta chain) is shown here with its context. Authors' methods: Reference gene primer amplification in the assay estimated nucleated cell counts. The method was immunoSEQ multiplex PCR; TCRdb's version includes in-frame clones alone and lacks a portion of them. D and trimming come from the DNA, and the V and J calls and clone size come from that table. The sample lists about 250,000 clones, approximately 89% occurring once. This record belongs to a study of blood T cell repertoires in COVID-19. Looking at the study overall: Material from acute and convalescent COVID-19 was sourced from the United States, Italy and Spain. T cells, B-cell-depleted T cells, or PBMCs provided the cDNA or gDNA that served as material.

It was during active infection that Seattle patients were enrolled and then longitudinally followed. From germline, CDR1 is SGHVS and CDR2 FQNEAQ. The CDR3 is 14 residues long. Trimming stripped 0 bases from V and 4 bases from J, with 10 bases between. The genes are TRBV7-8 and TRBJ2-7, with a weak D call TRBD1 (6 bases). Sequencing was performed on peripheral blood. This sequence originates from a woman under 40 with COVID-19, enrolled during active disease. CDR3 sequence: CASSLAGAEYEQYV. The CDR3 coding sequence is TGTGCCAGCAGCTTAGCGGGGGCAGAGTACGAGCAGTACGTC.